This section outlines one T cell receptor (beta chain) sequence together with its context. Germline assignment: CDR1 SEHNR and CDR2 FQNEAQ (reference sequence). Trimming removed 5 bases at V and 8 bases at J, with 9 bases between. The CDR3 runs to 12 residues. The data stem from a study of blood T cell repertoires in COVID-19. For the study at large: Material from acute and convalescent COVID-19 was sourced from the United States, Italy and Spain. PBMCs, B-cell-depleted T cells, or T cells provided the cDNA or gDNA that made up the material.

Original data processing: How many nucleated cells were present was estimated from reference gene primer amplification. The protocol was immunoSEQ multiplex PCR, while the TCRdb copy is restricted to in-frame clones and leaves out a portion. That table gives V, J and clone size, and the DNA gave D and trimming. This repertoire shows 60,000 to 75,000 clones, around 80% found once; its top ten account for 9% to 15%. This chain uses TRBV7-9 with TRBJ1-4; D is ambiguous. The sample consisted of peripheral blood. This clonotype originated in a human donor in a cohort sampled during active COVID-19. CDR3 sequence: CASSPLYEKLFF. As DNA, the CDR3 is TGTGCCAGCAGCCCGCTATACGAAAAACTGTTTTTT.